The 29 T cell receptor beta chains reported below all come from one sample, sequenced in a study of CD8 T cells in Susac syndrome. RNA totalling roughly 0.45 to 1 ug underwent reverse transcription with random hexamers. TCRdb re-derived calls from the immunoSEQ multiplex PCR reads in MiXCR, one entry per CDR3 protein. The sample has a few hundred thousand distinct CDR3 sequences, approximately 81% seen once. Source material: CD8+ T cells from PBMCs. The receptors derive from a human donor with multiple sclerosis.

The chain joins TRBV27 to TRBJ1-1; D remains ambiguous. V lost 0 bases to trimming and J lost 5 bases, with 7 bases between them. The CDR3 consists of 13 residues. Germline V gene sequence: CDR1 MNHEY, CDR2 SMNVEV (reference sequence). CDR3 nucleotides: TGTGCCAGCAGTTTATCCGTACGGACTGAAGCTTTCTTT. Residues: CASSLSVRTEAFF.

This clonotype was seen just once. As DNA, the CDR3 is TGTGCCAGCCGACAGGGCGTTTTCACTGAAGCTTTCTTT. It specifies CASRQGVFTEAFF. The genes are TRBV28 and TRBJ1-1; TRBD1 agrees at 7 bases. Germline V lookup: CDR1 MDHEN, CDR2 SYDVKM. The CDR3 spans 13 residues. J gave up 4 bases and V 8 bases, and 7 bases lay outside the gene matches.

The chain recombines TRBV5-1 with TRBJ1-2; possibly TRBD1 for D (6 bases). This CDR3 is built from 15 residues. Trimming pared 0 bases from V and 4 bases from J, leaving 13 bases between. CDR1 is SGHRS, CDR2 YFSETQ, per germline. The CDR3 is CASSLEGTTLYGYTF. The DNA for the CDR3 is TGCGCCAGCAGCTTGGAGGGGACAACCCTCTATGGCTACACCTTC. Looking up the rest from reference TRBV5-1 and TRBJ1-2 gives the full variable domain: KAGVTQTPRYLIKTRGQQVTLSCSPISGHRSVSWYQQTPGQGLQFLFEYFSETQRNKGNFPGRFSGRQFSNSRSEMNVSTLELGDSALYLCASSLEGTTLYGYTFGSGTRLTVV.

The rearrangement uses TRBV11-2 and TRBJ1-2; D ambiguous. V lost 8 bases to trimming and J lost 2 bases, with 9 bases between them. The length of the CDR3 is 12 residues. Per germline, CDR1 SGHAT and CDR2 FQNNGV. The CDR3, as DNA: TGTGCCAGCTCACGGATAAACTATGGCTACACCTTC. Amino acids: CASSRINYGYTF. Drawing the rest from reference TRBV11-2 and TRBJ1-2, the complete variable domain is EAGVAQSPRYKIIEKRQSVAFWCNPISGHATLYWYQQILGQGPKLLIQFQNNGVVDDSQLPKDRFSAERLKGVDSTLKIQPAKLEDSAVYLCASSRINYGYTFGSGTRLTVV.

The chain links TRBV14 to TRBJ2-3; no clear D gene. Trimming removed 0 bases at V and 14 bases at J, with 15 bases between. The CDR3 runs 13 residues. Germline V gene sequence: CDR1 SGHDN, CDR2 FVKESK. In nucleotides, the CDR3 is TGTGCCAGCAGCCAAGATCCCTCCGCCCTACGGTATTTT. Amino acids: CASSQDPSALRYF.

The chain uses TRBV7-9 and TRBJ2-5, with D possibly TRBD1 on 5 matching bases. Germline CDR1 reads SEHNR; CDR2 reads FQNEAQ (reference sequence). Deletions cut 2 bases from V and 3 bases from J, with 7 bases between. This CDR3 has 13 residues. In DNA, the CDR3 is TGTGCCAGCAGCTTACAGGGTAAAGAGACCCAGTACTTC. This gives the protein CASSLQGKETQYF.

The DNA of the CDR3 is TGCAGTGCTAGAGACTTCTGGGGTAGCGGGAGCTGGGGAGAGACCCAGTACTTC. Translation gives CSARDFWGSGSWGETQYF. The chain links TRBV20-1 to TRBJ2-5; 9 bases match TRBD2. The germline gives CDR1 DFQATT, CDR2 SNEGSKA (reference sequence). The CDR3 consists of 18 residues. J was trimmed by 4 bases and V by 0 bases; bases with no gene match: 15.

The chain joins TRBV28 to TRBJ2-4, with D possibly TRBD2 on 5 matching bases. Between the trimmed V and J ends, which lost 5 bases and 15 bases, there was a span of 17 bases. CDR1 and CDR2 from the germline V gene are MDHEN and SYDVKM. The CDR3 loop spans 12 amino acids. The CDR3 loop reads CASSPSTGLVYF. In nucleotides, the CDR3 is TGTGCCAGCAGTCCCTCGACGGGATTGGTGTACTTC.

The rearrangement joins TRBV5-4 to TRBJ1-2, with D uncertain. Per germline, CDR1 SGHNT and CDR2 YYREEE (reference sequence). The CDR3 has 13 amino acids. V lost 2 bases, J lost 4 bases, and 9 bases lay in between. The CDR3 DNA reads as TGTGCCAGCAGCTTCCGGGAAAGCTATGGCTACACCTTC. Protein sequence: CASSFRESYGYTF.

This clonotype was picked up a small number of times. The chain joins TRBV4-2 to TRBJ2-5, with D tentatively TRBD1 (6 bases). From germline, CDR1 is LGHNA and CDR2 YNFKEQ. The length of the CDR3 is 13 residues. V lost 3 bases and J lost 3, with 8 bases in between. The DNA of the CDR3 is TGTGCCAGCAGCCAGGGGGCCGAAGAGACCCAGTACTTC. As protein: CASSQGAEETQYF.

The gene calls are TRBV5-4 and TRBJ2-7; 12 bases align to TRBD2. The CDR3 is 17 residues long. The germline CDR1 and CDR2 sequences are SGHNT and YYREEE (reference sequence). Trimming cost V 0 bases and J 0 bases; bases outside gene matches: 4. The CDR3 bases are TGTGCCAGCAGCTTGGGGGCTAGCGGGAGGGTCTCCTACGAGCAGTACTTC. This codes for CASSLGASGRVSYEQYF.

The V call is TRBV4-1, the J call TRBJ2-7; 7 bases are a match to TRBD1. CDR3 length equals 14 residues. Trimming at V came to 0 bases and at J to 4 bases, leaving 3 bases not matched to a gene. Looked up from germline, CDR1 is MGHRA and CDR2 is YSYEKL. The CDR3 loop reads CASSQETGNYEQYF. Written as DNA, the CDR3 is TGCGCCAGCAGCCAAGAGACAGGGAATTACGAGCAGTACTTC.

This chain joins TRBV6-5 and TRBJ1-1; D is possibly TRBD1 (6 bases). Germline loops: CDR1 MNHEY, CDR2 SVGAGI. The CDR3 extends over 14 amino acids. Trimming removed 6 bases at V and 3 bases at J, with 14 bases between. The CDR3 is CASRFGGAYTEAFF. In DNA form, the CDR3 reads TGTGCCAGCAGATTCGGGGGCGCGTACACTGAAGCTTTCTTT.

This clonotype was found a few times. The genes are TRBV4-3 and TRBJ1-1, with 9 bases matching TRBD1. Germline assignment: CDR1 LGHNA and CDR2 YSLEER. This CDR3 comprises 15 residues. The V gene end was trimmed by 0 bases and the J gene end by 4 bases; junction bases not matched to a gene: 3. The CDR3 region has the DNA TGCGCCAGCAGCCAAGAGGACAGGGGCGGCACTGAAGCTTTCTTT. It yields the protein CASSQEDRGGTEAFF.

V gene TRBV27 combines with J gene TRBJ2-1, with 10 bases fitting TRBD2. Germline-derived CDR1 and CDR2 are MNHEY and SMNVEV (reference sequence). This CDR3 comprises 17 residues. Trimming removed 1 base from V and 5 bases from J; junction bases left unmatched: 8. The CDR3 DNA reads TGTGCCAGCAGTTTATTGCCTAGCGGGAGCGGGGACAATGAGCAGTTCTTC. It specifies CASSLLPSGSGDNEQFF.

The V call is TRBV27, the J call TRBJ1-1, with a possible D match to TRBD1 (6 bases). Germline loops: CDR1 MNHEY, CDR2 SMNVEV (reference sequence). Trimming stripped 7 bases from V and 4 bases from J, with 7 bases between. CDR3 length: 11 residues. The CDR3, as DNA: TGTGCCAGCATAGGGGGCACTGAAGCTTTCTTT. This encodes CASIGGTEAFF.

The rearrangement links TRBV7-9 to TRBJ2-3; the D is unclear. The length of the CDR3 is 15 residues. Germline loops: CDR1 SEHNR, CDR2 FQNEAQ (reference sequence). V shed 5 bases and J shed 1 base, with 13 bases lying between them. This CDR3 reads CASSPPRPGTDTQYF. The CDR3 coding sequence is TGTGCCAGCAGCCCCCCCCGGCCCGGCACAGATACGCAGTATTTT.

The gene calls are TRBV19 and TRBJ1-1, with D perhaps TRBD1 (5 bases). This CDR3 contains 15 residues. The germline V and J ends were trimmed by 4 bases and 0 bases, with 12 bases remaining between them. Germline V gene lookup returns CDR1 LNHDA and CDR2 SQIVND (reference sequence). DNA of the CDR3: TGTGCCAGTAGTACTCCGGGACGGCTGAACACTGAAGCTTTCTTT. As protein: CASSTPGRLNTEAFF.

The V call is TRBV4-1, the J call TRBJ1-1; 7 nucleotides agree with TRBD1. Unmatched junction bases numbered 4, after V lost 1 base and J lost 5 bases. Germline CDR1 MGHRA, CDR2 YSYEKL. The CDR3 consists of 14 residues. CDR3 bases: TGCGCCAGCAGCCAAGCACAGGGGAGGACTGAAGCTTTCTTT. Translating gives CASSQAQGRTEAFF.

This clonotype came up a few times. The chain uses TRBV6-5 and TRBJ2-7, with TRBD1 as a possible D gene (7 bases). CDR1 MNHEY and CDR2 SVGAGI come from the germline V gene. V was shortened by 0 bases and J by 5 bases, with 14 bases between the two germline ends. The CDR3 loop spans 15 amino acids. The CDR3 DNA sequence: TGTGCCAGCAGTTACTCCGGCAGGGGGGTCCACGAGCAGTACTTC. It translates to CASSYSGRGVHEQYF.

The rearrangement joins TRBV28 to TRBJ2-7; D not resolved. This CDR3 contains 11 residues. Germline-derived CDR1 and CDR2 are MDHEN and SYDVKM. V was clipped by 3 bases and J by 5 bases, with 5 bases between them. CDR3 amino acids: CASSFTDEQYF. As DNA, the CDR3 is TGTGCCAGCAGTTTTACCGACGAGCAGTACTTC.

This clonotype occurred a few times. V gene TRBV11-2 combines with J gene TRBJ2-5; D not certain. Trimming took off 5 bases at V and 4 bases at J, with 11 bases between the two ends. Germline-derived CDR1 and CDR2 are SGHAT and FQNNGV. The CDR3 spans 13 residues. CDR3 protein: CASSPRARETQYF. The CDR3 DNA follows: TGTGCCAGCAGCCCTCGGGCGAGAGAGACCCAGTACTTC.

This chain connects TRBV2 to TRBJ2-1, with 10 bases matching TRBD2. The CDR3 length is 14 residues. J gave up 1 base and V 10 bases, and 4 bases lay outside the gene matches. Germline lookup yields CDR1 SNHLY and CDR2 FYNNEI. CDR3 sequence: CATLAGGSYNEQFF. The DNA of the CDR3 is TGTGCCACCTTAGCGGGAGGTTCCTACAATGAGCAGTTCTTC.

The chain links TRBV7-8 to TRBJ2-3; D might be TRBD2 (5 bases). The CDR3 covers 13 residues. Looked up from germline, CDR1 is SGHVS and CDR2 is FQNEAQ. Deletions cut 8 bases from V and 2 bases from J, with 11 bases between. The CDR3 coding sequence is TGTGCCAGCGAGGGTAGCCTCACAGATACGCAGTATTTT. This gives the protein CASEGSLTDTQYF. The variable domain in full, with the rest retrieved from reference TRBV7-8 and TRBJ2-3, is GAGVSQSPRYKVAKRGQDVALRCDPISGHVSLFWYQQALGQGPEFLTYFQNEAQLDKSGLPSDRFFAERPEGSVSTLKIQRTQQEDSAVYLCASEGSLTDTQYFGPGTRLTVL.

This chain connects TRBV2 to TRBJ2-7; D may be TRBD1 (5 bases). Germline loops: CDR1 SNHLY, CDR2 FYNNEI. Trimming cost V 11 bases and J 6 bases, with 14 bases left between them. This CDR3 is built from 11 residues. CDR3 amino acids: CAAQEGAEQYF. CDR3 sequence (DNA): TGTGCCGCCCAGGAAGGGGCCGAGCAGTACTTC.

J is TRBJ2-2 and V is TRBV10-3, with D perhaps matching TRBD2 (6 bases). V lost 4 bases and J 2 bases, leaving 11 bases between the germline ends. CDR3 length: 15 amino acids. CDR1 and CDR2 (germline): ENHRY, SYGVKD. The DNA of the CDR3 is TGTGCCATCAGTGGTCGGCGGGATAACACCGGGGAGCTGTTTTTT. Protein sequence: CAISGRRDNTGELFF.

This chain links TRBV6-6 with TRBJ2-5, with 8 bases identical to TRBD2. In germline, CDR1 is MNHNY, CDR2 SVGAGI (reference sequence). Unmatched junction bases numbered 8, after V lost 7 bases and J lost 1 base. The CDR3 has 15 amino acids. The CDR3 sequence: CASTEAGVFQETQYF. CDR3 DNA sequence: TGTGCCAGCACGGAAGCGGGAGTCTTCCAAGAGACCCAGTACTTC.

The CDR3 is CASSQPGLGRNEQFF. The CDR3 DNA follows: TGTGCCAGCAGTCAACCGGGACTAGGGAGGAATGAGCAGTTCTTC. The chain has TRBV27 and TRBJ2-1; TRBD2 matches at 8 bases. The ends lost 5 bases at V and 7 bases at J; junction bases unmatched: 10. Germline V lookup: CDR1 MNHEY, CDR2 SMNVEV (reference sequence). The CDR3 runs 15 residues.

This clonotype showed up just a few times. This rearrangement joins TRBV27 to TRBJ1-5; weak D call: TRBD1 (6 bases). Trimming stripped 6 bases from V and 0 bases from J, with 15 bases between. CDR3 length: 16 amino acids. The germline CDR1 and CDR2 sequences are MNHEY and SMNVEV (reference sequence). The CDR3 sequence: CASRANRVGSNQPQHF. CDR3 nucleotides: TGTGCCAGCAGGGCTAACAGGGTCGGTAGCAATCAGCCCCAGCATTTT.